The clone carrying this TCR beta chain was counted between two and nine times. Investigators excluded patients with uncontrolled infection, other autoimmune disease, pregnancy or lactation. Amplification yielded TCR beta CDR3 regions, with RNA transcripts as the source. Primed by the HTBI set, a first-round RT-PCR was run on the TCR CDR3. TCRdb re-called the multiplex PCR reads with MiXCR, one entry per CDR3 protein. The table shows 600,000 to 700,000 distinct CDR3 sequences, with 40% to 55% occurring only once. The data belong to a study of T cells in Graves' hyperthyroidism and ophthalmopathy. With 5 bases clipped from V and 2 bases from J, the junction kept 7 bases outside the gene matches. CDR1 and CDR2 from the germline V gene are SGHNT and YENEEA. There are 16 residues in the CDR3.

This sequence joins TRBV11-3 and TRBJ2-7; the match to TRBD2 covers 12 bases. The sequenced sample was peripheral blood or thyroid tissue (not recorded which). The sequence derives from an adult man with Graves' disease, either hyperthyroidism or ophthalmopathy (not recorded which). CDR3 sequence: CASSQDPSGRAYEQYF. In nucleotides, the CDR3 is TGTGCCAGCAGCCAAGACCCTAGCGGGAGGGCCTACGAGCAGTACTTC. Combining the CDR3 with reference TRBV11-3 and TRBJ2-7 gives the whole variable domain EAGVVQSPRYKIIEKKQPVAFWCNPISGHNTLYWYLQNLGQGPELLIRYENEEAVDDSQLPKDRFSAERLKGVDSTLKIQPAELGDSAVYLCASSQDPSGRAYEQYFGPGTRLTVT.